The source of this T cell receptor (beta chain) is a study of T cells in localized non-small cell lung cancer (TCRdb year 2020). Looking at the study overall: The study examined T cell repertoires in a few hundred patients with early-stage NSCLC and compared tumors with uninvolved tumor-adjacent lungs. The cohort comprised 200 to 300 treatment-naïve NSCLC patients with resected, localized lung tumors. A mean age of 66.3 years was recorded for the NSCLC patients, of whom under 150 were male and 107 were female. What the research found in general, with its limitations: A median of roughly 60 of the top 100 tumor clones were detected in paired uninvolved adjacent lung, and approximately 28 of these tumor clones were also found among the top 100 clones of the paired uninvolved adjacent lung. Uninvolved tumor-adjacent lung showed the highest T cell clonality, higher than tumor, which suggests more focused antigenic responses in the adjacent lung. Because multi-region tumor sequencing was not performed, intratumor heterogeneity could not be ruled out. Longer overall survival was associated with higher blood T cell density, whereas shorter survival was associated with higher adjacent-lung clonality. Since the design was exploratory, TCR variables were selected using unadjusted p-values with no false-discovery rate correction.

The CDR3 contains 16 residues, cysteine and phenylalanine counted. Just CDR3 DNA is preserved here, 48 bases in frame from base 1. The germline V gene (reference sequence) yields LNHDA for CDR1 and SQIVND for CDR2. V loses 3 bases, J loses 0 bases, and the germline ends lie 9 bases apart. As concerns this clone: Its antigen has not been determined. Base qualities are missing; no much larger clone stands one base away.

At diagnosis, peripheral blood, uninvolved tumor-adjacent lung and tumor were collected and were preserved as a mix of fresh-frozen and FFPE material. Blood samples were analyzed as peripheral blood mononuclear cells for TCR repertoire profiling. TCR beta CDR3 regions were sequenced from DNA using the immunoSEQ Assay. The paper's data handling went like this. T cell density was computed as TCR beta template counts normalized to usable DNA estimated by amplifying housekeeping genes. Richness was estimated with the preseqR package, extrapolating to 400,000 templates for PBMC samples and 120,000 templates for tissue samples. Clonality was defined as one minus Pielou's evenness. Differential abundance testing on productive amino-acid clonotypes, with a minimum total count of 5 and an alpha of 0.1, was used to identify tissue-enriched TCRs. Repertoire overlap between compartments was quantified with the Jaccard Index and Morisita Overlap Index. GLIPH grouped TCR beta CDR3s together with public tetramer-defined viral CDR3s, and a viral motif had to include at least three viral sequences and show V-gene enrichment. This is the immuneACCESS table as TCRdb keeps it, with only in-frame sequences that have V and J called. A part of the clones is gone; compared with another copy, unresolved V genes explain less than half, and the rest is unexplained. V and J calls and clone size are those listed in that table; D and trimming were worked out from the DNA. Within this sample are tens of thousands of clones, with 91% of them counted one time only. The ten largest clonotypes hold about 20% of the sample.

The sequence was collected from a man aged 35-69 years with stage I lung adenocarcinoma. This specimen was peripheral blood, taken before any cancer treatment. The chain uses TRBV19 and TRBJ1-6; the D gene is unclear. The CDR3 region: CASSIIQSSYNSPLHF. The base sequence is TGTGCCAGTAGTATTATACAGAGCTCCTATAATTCACCCCTCCACTTT. With all but the CDR3 taken from the reference TRBV19 and TRBJ1-6 genes, the full variable domain is: DGGITQSPKYLFRKEGQNVTLSCEQNLNHDAMYWYRQDPGQGLRLIYYSQIVNDFQKGDIAEGYSVSREKKESFPLTVTSAQKNPTAFYLCASSIIQSSYNSPLHFGNGTRLTVT.